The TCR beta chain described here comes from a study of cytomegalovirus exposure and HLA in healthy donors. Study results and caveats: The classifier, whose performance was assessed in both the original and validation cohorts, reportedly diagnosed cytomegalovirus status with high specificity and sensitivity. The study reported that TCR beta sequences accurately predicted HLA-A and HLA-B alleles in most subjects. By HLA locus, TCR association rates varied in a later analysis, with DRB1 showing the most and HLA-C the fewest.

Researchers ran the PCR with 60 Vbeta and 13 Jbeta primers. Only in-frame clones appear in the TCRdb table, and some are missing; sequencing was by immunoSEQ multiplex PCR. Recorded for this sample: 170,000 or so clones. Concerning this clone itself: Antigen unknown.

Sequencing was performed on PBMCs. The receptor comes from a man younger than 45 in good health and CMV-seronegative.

CDR3 in amino acids: CASSLGSGLASHNEQFF. Written as DNA, the CDR3 is TGTGCCAGCAGCTTAGGTTCGGGACTAGCATCTCACAATGAGCAGTTCTTC. The rearrangement joins TRBV7-9 to TRBJ2-1; 9 nucleotides align to TRBD2. Trimming removed 1 base from V and 5 bases from J; junction bases left unmatched: 9. This CDR3 spans 17 amino acids. Per the germline V gene, CDR1 is SEHNR and CDR2 is FQNEAQ (reference sequence).